Listed below are T cell receptor beta chains from one sample, sequenced in a study of blood T cell repertoires in COVID-19. Assay: immunoSEQ multiplex PCR; the TCRdb copy retains only in-frame clones and omits some. The table has tens of thousands of clones, around 80% seen once. Input material: peripheral blood. The receptors were gathered from a man aged 55 to 70 in a cohort sampled during active COVID-19. Each CDR3 is given with its conserved first and last residue. The order of the fields is CDR3 protein, CDR3 DNA, D gene, CDR3 length, V gene, clone size, J gene. D genes are given only for firm matches. A row's size may be missing; if present it is once, few, many or a size class.

cdr3_aa: CASSGQTGGNTGELFF; cdr3_nt: TGCGCCAGCAGCGGTCAGACAGGAGGAAACACCGGGGAGCTGTTTTTT; d_call: NA; cdr3_length: 16; v_call: TRBV5-1; clone_size: once; j_call: TRBJ2-2
cdr3_aa: CATSEQRRRDSRQETQYF; cdr3_nt: TGTGCCACCAGTGAACAGAGGAGACGGGACAGTCGACAAGAGACCCAGTACTTC; d_call: TRBD1; cdr3_length: 18; v_call: TRBV24-1; clone_size: NA; j_call: TRBJ2-5
cdr3_aa: CASSLSASGNEQFF; cdr3_nt: TGTGCCAGCAGCTTGTCCGCTAGCGGGAATGAGCAGTTCTTC; d_call: TRBD2; cdr3_length: 14; v_call: TRBV5-6; clone_size: few; j_call: TRBJ2-1
cdr3_aa: CASSVDWTASGNTIYF; cdr3_nt: TGTGCCAGCAGCGTAGACTGGACAGCCTCTGGAAACACCATATATTTT; d_call: NA; cdr3_length: 16; v_call: TRBV9; clone_size: NA; j_call: TRBJ1-3
cdr3_aa: CASSQTSGTYQFSYEQYF; cdr3_nt: TGTGCCAGCAGCCAAACTAGCGGAACTTACCAATTCTCCTACGAGCAGTACTTC; d_call: TRBD2; cdr3_length: 18; v_call: TRBV3-1/TRBV3-2; clone_size: NA; j_call: TRBJ2-7
cdr3_aa: CASAGGTYNEQFF; cdr3_nt: TGTGCCAGCGCAGGAGGAACCTACAATGAGCAGTTCTTC; d_call: NA; cdr3_length: 13; v_call: TRBV3-1/TRBV3-2; clone_size: NA; j_call: TRBJ2-1
cdr3_aa: CASKTSGRGSEQFF; cdr3_nt: TGTGCCAGTAAGACTAGCGGGAGGGGCAGTGAGCAGTTCTTC; d_call: TRBD2; cdr3_length: 14; v_call: TRBV19; clone_size: NA; j_call: TRBJ2-1
cdr3_aa: CACTSWSEAFF; cdr3_nt: TGTGCCTGTACTAGTTGGTCTGAAGCTTTCTTT; d_call: NA; cdr3_length: 11; v_call: TRBV28; clone_size: NA; j_call: TRBJ1-1
cdr3_aa: CSVPSGFDGYTF; cdr3_nt: TGCAGCGTTCCCTCAGGGTTTGATGGCTACACCTTC; d_call: NA; cdr3_length: 12; v_call: TRBV29-1; clone_size: NA; j_call: TRBJ1-2
cdr3_aa: CASSLARGAPHGYTF; cdr3_nt: TGTGCCAGCAGCTTAGCCAGGGGGGCTCCCCATGGCTACACCTTC; d_call: TRBD1; cdr3_length: 15; v_call: TRBV7-2; clone_size: NA; j_call: TRBJ1-2
cdr3_aa: CASSPRTGTVPEAFF; cdr3_nt: TGTGCCAGCAGCCCCCGTACCGGGACAGTGCCCGAAGCTTTCTTT; d_call: TRBD1; cdr3_length: 15; v_call: TRBV11-3; clone_size: NA; j_call: TRBJ1-1
cdr3_aa: CASSLRQGTDTQYF; cdr3_nt: TGCGCCAGCAGCTTGAGACAGGGTACAGATACGCAGTATTTT; d_call: TRBD1; cdr3_length: 14; v_call: TRBV5-1; clone_size: NA; j_call: TRBJ2-3
cdr3_aa: CASSFREGRNEQFF; cdr3_nt: TGTGCCAGCAGTTTTCGGGAGGGCCGGAATGAGCAGTTCTTC; d_call: TRBD2; cdr3_length: 14; v_call: TRBV27; clone_size: NA; j_call: TRBJ2-1
cdr3_aa: CASSPTPSGEKLFF; cdr3_nt: TGTGCCAGCAGCCCCACCCCCTCCGGTGAAAAACTGTTTTTT; d_call: NA; cdr3_length: 14; v_call: TRBV7-9; clone_size: NA; j_call: TRBJ1-4
cdr3_aa: CASSLELRGLGNTEAFF; cdr3_nt: TGCGCCAGCAGCTTGGAGCTTAGGGGGCTGGGGAACACTGAAGCTTTCTTT; d_call: TRBD1; cdr3_length: 17; v_call: TRBV5-1; clone_size: NA; j_call: TRBJ1-1
cdr3_aa: CASSYSTGVNSPLHF; cdr3_nt: TGTGCCAGCAGTTACTCCACAGGGGTTAATTCACCCCTCCACTTT; d_call: TRBD1; cdr3_length: 15; v_call: TRBV6-5; clone_size: NA; j_call: TRBJ1-6
cdr3_aa: CASSLDRGRRGDTGELFF; cdr3_nt: TGTGCCAGCAGCTTAGATAGGGGACGCCGCGGGGACACCGGGGAGCTGTTTTTT; d_call: NA; cdr3_length: 18; v_call: TRBV11-3; clone_size: NA; j_call: TRBJ2-2
cdr3_aa: CASSSLGGTHGYTF; cdr3_nt: TGTGCCAGCAGCTCACTTGGGGGGACGCATGGCTACACCTTC; d_call: NA; cdr3_length: 14; v_call: TRBV7-9; clone_size: NA; j_call: TRBJ1-2
cdr3_aa: CASSLAGTGQGYTF; cdr3_nt: TGTGCCAGCAGCTTGGCCGGGACAGGCCAAGGCTACACCTTC; d_call: TRBD1; cdr3_length: 14; v_call: TRBV5-4; clone_size: NA; j_call: TRBJ1-2
cdr3_aa: CASSLFGPDSNQPQHF; cdr3_nt: TGTGCCAGCAGTTTATTTGGGCCGGATAGCAATCAGCCCCAGCATTTT; d_call: NA; cdr3_length: 16; v_call: TRBV27; clone_size: NA; j_call: TRBJ1-5
cdr3_aa: CATQALVGGLNWNEQFF; cdr3_nt: TGTGCCACCCAGGCTTTGGTGGGGGGGCTAAACTGGAATGAGCAGTTCTTC; d_call: NA; cdr3_length: 17; v_call: TRBV19; clone_size: NA; j_call: TRBJ2-1
cdr3_aa: CASSVAPGQGSEQYF; cdr3_nt: TGTGCCAGCAGCGTAGCTCCGGGACAGGGTAGCGAGCAGTACTTC; d_call: TRBD1; cdr3_length: 15; v_call: TRBV9; clone_size: NA; j_call: TRBJ2-7
cdr3_aa: CAWSRGGTEAFF; cdr3_nt: TGTGCCTGGAGTAGGGGGGGGACTGAAGCTTTCTTT; d_call: NA; cdr3_length: 12; v_call: TRBV30; clone_size: NA; j_call: TRBJ1-1
cdr3_aa: CATPAGGGYGYTF; cdr3_nt: TGTGCCACCCCAGCGGGGGGCGGCTATGGCTACACCTTC; d_call: NA; cdr3_length: 13; v_call: TRBV28; clone_size: NA; j_call: TRBJ1-2
cdr3_aa: CATAGGRKEKLFF; cdr3_nt: TGTGCCACCGCGGGGGGGAGAAAAGAAAAACTGTTTTTT; d_call: NA; cdr3_length: 13; v_call: TRBV12-3/TRBV12-4; clone_size: NA; j_call: TRBJ1-4
cdr3_aa: CASSLRPGGSRTDTQYF; cdr3_nt: TGTGCCAGCAGCTTACGTCCCGGGGGGAGTCGGACAGATACGCAGTATTTT; d_call: TRBD2; cdr3_length: 17; v_call: TRBV11-2; clone_size: NA; j_call: TRBJ2-3
cdr3_aa: CASSAGQGSSYEQYF; cdr3_nt: TGCGCCAGCAGCGCGGGACAGGGAAGCTCCTACGAGCAGTACTTC; d_call: TRBD1; cdr3_length: 15; v_call: TRBV5-1; clone_size: NA; j_call: TRBJ2-7
cdr3_aa: CASGGDRGVTGELFF; cdr3_nt: TGCGCCAGCGGGGGGGACAGGGGAGTCACCGGGGAGCTGTTTTTT; d_call: TRBD1; cdr3_length: 15; v_call: TRBV10-2; clone_size: NA; j_call: TRBJ2-2
cdr3_aa: CASTQDLVDTIYF; cdr3_nt: TGTGCCAGCACCCAGGACTTAGTCGACACCATATATTTT; d_call: NA; cdr3_length: 13; v_call: TRBV2; clone_size: NA; j_call: TRBJ1-3
cdr3_aa: CASSPQGAGELFF; cdr3_nt: TGTGCCAGCAGCCCACAGGGAGCCGGGGAGCTGTTTTTT; d_call: NA; cdr3_length: 13; v_call: TRBV7-9; clone_size: NA; j_call: TRBJ2-2
cdr3_aa: CASSASGTNYGYTF; cdr3_nt: TGTGCCAGCAGCGCCTCCGGGACTAACTATGGCTACACCTTC; d_call: NA; cdr3_length: 14; v_call: TRBV9; clone_size: NA; j_call: TRBJ1-2
cdr3_aa: CASSESNRGFGEQYF; cdr3_nt: TGTGCCAGCAGTGAATCTAACAGGGGCTTTGGCGAGCAGTACTTC; d_call: TRBD1; cdr3_length: 15; v_call: TRBV25-1; clone_size: NA; j_call: TRBJ2-7
cdr3_aa: CASSFRGDTNEKLFF; cdr3_nt: TGTGCCAGCAGCTTCCGAGGCGACACTAATGAAAAACTGTTTTTT; d_call: NA; cdr3_length: 15; v_call: TRBV5-4; clone_size: NA; j_call: TRBJ1-4
cdr3_aa: CASRAGTSGSDEQFF; cdr3_nt: TGTGCCAGCAGGGCCGGGACTAGCGGGAGTGATGAGCAGTTCTTC; d_call: TRBD2; cdr3_length: 15; v_call: TRBV6-5; clone_size: NA; j_call: TRBJ2-1
cdr3_aa: CASSSGLAGWGEQFF; cdr3_nt: TGTGCCAGCAGCTCAGGACTAGCGGGGTGGGGTGAGCAGTTCTTC; d_call: TRBD2; cdr3_length: 15; v_call: TRBV7-2; clone_size: NA; j_call: TRBJ2-1
cdr3_aa: CASSLEVGHSNF; cdr3_nt: TGTGCCAGCAGCTTAGAAGTGGGCCACAGCAACTTC; d_call: NA; cdr3_length: 12; v_call: TRBV11-1; clone_size: NA; j_call: TRBJ2-7
cdr3_aa: CATSDFSPGQGTGANVLTF; cdr3_nt: TGTGCCACCAGTGATTTCTCCCCGGGACAGGGTACCGGGGCCAACGTCCTGACTTTC; d_call: TRBD1; cdr3_length: 19; v_call: TRBV24-1; clone_size: NA; j_call: TRBJ2-6
cdr3_aa: CASSRERRNYGYTF; cdr3_nt: TGTGCCAGCAGCAGGGAACGCCGGAACTATGGCTACACCTTC; d_call: NA; cdr3_length: 14; v_call: TRBV6-5; clone_size: NA; j_call: TRBJ1-2
cdr3_aa: CAISESIRAGDQPQHF; cdr3_nt: TGTGCCATCAGTGAGTCGATCAGGGCTGGGGATCAGCCCCAGCATTTT; d_call: NA; cdr3_length: 16; v_call: TRBV10-3; clone_size: NA; j_call: TRBJ1-5
cdr3_aa: CSVVGLAGTFGTDTQYF; cdr3_nt: TGCAGCGTTGTAGGGCTAGCGGGCACCTTCGGCACAGATACGCAGTATTTT; d_call: TRBD2; cdr3_length: 17; v_call: TRBV29-1; clone_size: NA; j_call: TRBJ2-3
cdr3_aa: CASSLSVREQETQYF; cdr3_nt: TGTGCCAGCAGCTTGAGTGTAAGGGAGCAAGAGACCCAGTACTTC; d_call: NA; cdr3_length: 15; v_call: TRBV5-4; clone_size: NA; j_call: TRBJ2-5
cdr3_aa: CATKGQGNEKLFF; cdr3_nt: TGTGCCACCAAGGGACAGGGAAATGAAAAACTGTTTTTT; d_call: TRBD1; cdr3_length: 13; v_call: TRBV5-4; clone_size: once; j_call: TRBJ1-4
cdr3_aa: CATSTIEYNSPLHF; cdr3_nt: TGTGCCACTTCGACAATCGAATATAATTCACCCCTCCACTTT; d_call: NA; cdr3_length: 14; v_call: TRBV19; clone_size: NA; j_call: TRBJ1-6
cdr3_aa: CASSLGQGALAKNIQYF; cdr3_nt: TGTGCCAGCAGCTTGGGACAGGGCGCCTTAGCCAAAAACATTCAGTACTTC; d_call: TRBD1; cdr3_length: 17; v_call: TRBV13; clone_size: NA; j_call: TRBJ2-4
cdr3_aa: CAWDKSNSPLHF; cdr3_nt: TGTGCCTGGGACAAATCTAATTCACCCCTCCACTTT; d_call: NA; cdr3_length: 12; v_call: TRBV30; clone_size: NA; j_call: TRBJ1-6
cdr3_aa: CASSRLAEFNEQFF; cdr3_nt: TGTGCCAGCAGCCGGCTAGCGGAGTTCAATGAGCAGTTCTTC; d_call: TRBD2; cdr3_length: 14; v_call: TRBV3-1/TRBV3-2; clone_size: NA; j_call: TRBJ2-1
cdr3_aa: CASSDTLVPETQYF; cdr3_nt: TGTGCCAGCAGCGATACCCTAGTCCCAGAGACCCAGTACTTC; d_call: NA; cdr3_length: 14; v_call: TRBV7-9; clone_size: once; j_call: TRBJ2-5
cdr3_aa: CATSLAGVNEQFF; cdr3_nt: TGTGCCACCAGCTTAGCGGGGGTTAATGAGCAGTTCTTC; d_call: TRBD2; cdr3_length: 13; v_call: TRBV24-1; clone_size: few; j_call: TRBJ2-1
cdr3_aa: CASSYVLAGDEQFF; cdr3_nt: TGTGCCAGCAGTTACGTTTTAGCGGGAGATGAGCAGTTCTTC; d_call: TRBD2; cdr3_length: 14; v_call: TRBV6-2/TRBV6-3; clone_size: NA; j_call: TRBJ2-1
cdr3_aa: CASSPGLAGADTQYF; cdr3_nt: TGCGCCAGCAGCCCGGGACTAGCGGGGGCGGATACGCAGTATTTT; d_call: TRBD2; cdr3_length: 15; v_call: TRBV5-1; clone_size: NA; j_call: TRBJ2-3
cdr3_aa: CSVAGWGAGAYQQYF; cdr3_nt: TGCAGCGTTGCCGGGTGGGGAGCGGGAGCTTACCAGCAGTACTTC; d_call: TRBD2; cdr3_length: 15; v_call: TRBV29-1; clone_size: NA; j_call: TRBJ2-7
cdr3_aa: CASSSSTSGSLVYEQYF; cdr3_nt: TGTGCCAGCAGCTCATCAACTAGCGGGAGCCTTGTCTACGAGCAGTACTTC; d_call: TRBD2; cdr3_length: 17; v_call: TRBV25-1; clone_size: NA; j_call: TRBJ2-7